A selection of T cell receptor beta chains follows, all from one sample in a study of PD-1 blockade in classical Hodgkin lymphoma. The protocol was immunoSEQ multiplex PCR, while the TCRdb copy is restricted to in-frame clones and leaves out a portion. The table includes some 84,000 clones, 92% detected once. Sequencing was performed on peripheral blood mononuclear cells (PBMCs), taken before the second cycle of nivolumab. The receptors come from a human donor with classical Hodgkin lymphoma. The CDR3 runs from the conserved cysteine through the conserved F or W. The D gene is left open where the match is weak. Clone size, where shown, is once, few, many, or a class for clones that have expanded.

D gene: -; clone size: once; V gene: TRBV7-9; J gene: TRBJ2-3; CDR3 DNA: TGTGCCAGCAGCTTAGTGCCGGGAGCCCTAGATACGCAGTATTTT; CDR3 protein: CASSLVPGALDTQYF
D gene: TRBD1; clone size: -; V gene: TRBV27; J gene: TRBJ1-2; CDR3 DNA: TGTGCCAGCAGTCCCCCACAGGGGAATGGCTACACCTTC; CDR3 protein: CASSPPQGNGYTF
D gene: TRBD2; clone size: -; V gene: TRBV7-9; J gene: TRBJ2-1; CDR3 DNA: TGTGCCAGCAGCGCCCTAAAGTCGGCGGGAGTCTACAATGAGCAGTTCTTC; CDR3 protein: CASSALKSAGVYNEQFF
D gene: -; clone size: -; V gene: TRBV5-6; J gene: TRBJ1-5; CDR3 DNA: TGTGCCAGCAGCTTAGGGGTTCAGCCCCAGCATTTT; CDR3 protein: CASSLGVQPQHF
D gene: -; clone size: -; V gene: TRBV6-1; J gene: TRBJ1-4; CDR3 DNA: TGTGCCAGCAGTGAGACGATCGCAACTAATGAAAAACTGTTTTTT; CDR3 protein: CASSETIATNEKLFF
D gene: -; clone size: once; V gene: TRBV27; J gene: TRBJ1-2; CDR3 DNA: TGTGCCAGCAGTCAGGACCTACTCTATGGCTACACCTTC; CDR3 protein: CASSQDLLYGYTF
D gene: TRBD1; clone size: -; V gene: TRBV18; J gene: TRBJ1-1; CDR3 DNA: TGTGCCAGCTCACCAGCAGGGGGTATTGGGTTGTACACTGAAGCTTTCTTT; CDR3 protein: CASSPAGGIGLYTEAFF
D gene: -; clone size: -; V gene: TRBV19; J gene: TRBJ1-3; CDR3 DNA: TGTGCCAGTAGTAAGGCCTCTGGAAACACCATATATTTT; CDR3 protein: CASSKASGNTIYF
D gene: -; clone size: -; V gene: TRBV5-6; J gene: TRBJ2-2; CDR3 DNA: TGTGCCAGCAGCTTTTCACCACAGGGGAGGGTCACCGGGGAGCTGTTTTTT; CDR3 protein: CASSFSPQGRVTGELFF
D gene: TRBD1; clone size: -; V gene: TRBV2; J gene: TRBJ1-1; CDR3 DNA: TGTGCCAGCAGGGCCGGGACAGCGAACACTGAAGCTTTCTTT; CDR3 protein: CASRAGTANTEAFF
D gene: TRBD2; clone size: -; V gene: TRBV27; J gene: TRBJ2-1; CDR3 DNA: TGTGCCACTCGGACGGGAGGGCCCTACAATGAGCAGTTCTTC; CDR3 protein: CATRTGGPYNEQFF
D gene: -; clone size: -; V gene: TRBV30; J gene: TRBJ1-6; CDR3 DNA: TGTGCCGTGATGCTGAGCTCCTATAATTCACCCCTCCACTTT; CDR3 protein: CAVMLSSYNSPLHF
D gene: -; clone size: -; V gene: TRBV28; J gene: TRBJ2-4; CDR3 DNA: TGTGCCAGCCAGGGGAGGGACATTCAGTACTTC; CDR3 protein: CASQGRDIQYF
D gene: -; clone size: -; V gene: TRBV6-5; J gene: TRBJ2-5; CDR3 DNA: TGTGCCAGCGGCCGAGAGACCCAGTACTTC; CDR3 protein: CASGRETQYF
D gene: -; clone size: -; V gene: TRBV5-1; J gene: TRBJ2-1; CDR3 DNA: TGCGCCAGCAGCTTTGGCACTAATGAGCAGTTCTTC; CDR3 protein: CASSFGTNEQFF